This T cell receptor (beta chain) was documented in a study of neurological immune-mediated disorders. General study points: Private repertoires in all groups were suggested by the finding that expanded clones across subjects shared no CDR3 amino acid sequences. The phylogenetic placement of 18 of 34 multiple sclerosis patients' repertoires in one related-CDR3 cluster constitutes a possible signature.

This clonotype was counted at least ten times. What it binds is not known. MiXCR, applied by TCRdb to the 5' RACE reads, yields one record per CDR3 protein. The repertoire holds approximately 9,400 distinct CDR3 sequences, about 23% seen once, with roughly 13% in the top ten. V gave up 6 bases and J gave up 6 bases; unmatched junction bases: 7. The CDR3 is 14 amino acids. The genes are TRBV12-3 or TRBV12-4 and TRBJ2-3; TRBD1 matches 9 bases. Specimen: CD8+ T cells from blood. The sequence was collected from a woman aged 35 to 49 with multiple sclerosis. The chain's CDR3 is CASRSTGGLDTQYF. DNA for the CDR3: TGTGCCAGCAGGTCGACAGGGGGACTGGATACGCAGTATTTT.